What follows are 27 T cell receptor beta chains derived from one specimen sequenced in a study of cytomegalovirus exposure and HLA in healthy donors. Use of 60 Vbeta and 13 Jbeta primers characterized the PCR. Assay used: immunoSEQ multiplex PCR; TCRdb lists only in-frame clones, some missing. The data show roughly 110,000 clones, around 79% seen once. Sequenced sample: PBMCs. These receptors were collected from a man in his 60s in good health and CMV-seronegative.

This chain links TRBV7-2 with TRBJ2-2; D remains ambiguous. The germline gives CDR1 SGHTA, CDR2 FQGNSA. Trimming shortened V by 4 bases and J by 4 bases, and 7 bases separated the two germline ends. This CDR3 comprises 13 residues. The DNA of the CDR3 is TGTGCCAGCAGCTCGAGGATCACCGGGGAGCTGTTTTTT. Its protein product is CASSSRITGELFF.

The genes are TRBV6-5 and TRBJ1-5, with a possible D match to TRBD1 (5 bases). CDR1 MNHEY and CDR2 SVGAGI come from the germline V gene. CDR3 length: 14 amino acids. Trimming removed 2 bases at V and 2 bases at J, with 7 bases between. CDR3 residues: CASSYRRGNQPQHF. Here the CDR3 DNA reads TGTGCCAGCAGTTACCGCAGGGGCAATCAGCCCCAGCATTTT.

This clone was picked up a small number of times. CDR3 nucleotide sequence: TGTGCCAGTCACCCCTTTGGACAGGGATATAATGAGCAGTTCTTC. Translating gives CASHPFGQGYNEQFF. This chain uses TRBV19 with TRBJ2-1; TRBD1 agrees at 8 bases. Germline CDR1 reads LNHDA; CDR2 reads SQIVND (reference sequence). CDR3 size: 15 residues. The V and J ends lost 8 bases and 7 bases, in that order; junction bases with no gene match: 13.

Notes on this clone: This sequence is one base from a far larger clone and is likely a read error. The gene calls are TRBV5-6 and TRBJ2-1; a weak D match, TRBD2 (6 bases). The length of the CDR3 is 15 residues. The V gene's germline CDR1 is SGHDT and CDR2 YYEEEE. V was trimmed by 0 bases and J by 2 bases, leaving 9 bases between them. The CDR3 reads CASSLELATYNEQFF. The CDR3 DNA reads TGTGCCAGCAGCTTGGAACTAGCCACCTACAATGAGCAGTTCTTC.

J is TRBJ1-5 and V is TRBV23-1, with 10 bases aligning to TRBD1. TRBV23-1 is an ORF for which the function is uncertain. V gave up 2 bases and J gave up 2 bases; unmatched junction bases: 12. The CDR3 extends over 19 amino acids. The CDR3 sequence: CASSQGWGQGTDGNQPQHF. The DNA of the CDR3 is TGCGCCAGCAGTCAAGGGTGGGGACAGGGGACGGACGGCAATCAGCCCCAGCATTTT.

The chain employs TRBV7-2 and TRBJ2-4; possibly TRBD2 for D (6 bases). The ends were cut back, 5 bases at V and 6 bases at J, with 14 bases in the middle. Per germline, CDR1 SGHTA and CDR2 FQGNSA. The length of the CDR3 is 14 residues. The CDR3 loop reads CASSLLALRNIQYF. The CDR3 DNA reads TGTGCCAGCAGCCTACTAGCCCTAAGAAACATTCAGTACTTC.

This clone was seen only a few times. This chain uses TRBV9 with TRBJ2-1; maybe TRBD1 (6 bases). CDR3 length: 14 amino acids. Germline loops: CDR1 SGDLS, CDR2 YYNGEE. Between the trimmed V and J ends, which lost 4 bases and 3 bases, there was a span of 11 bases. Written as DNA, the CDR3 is TGTGCCAGCAGCCCCCAGGGGTTCTACAATGAGCAGTTCTTC. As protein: CASSPQGFYNEQFF.

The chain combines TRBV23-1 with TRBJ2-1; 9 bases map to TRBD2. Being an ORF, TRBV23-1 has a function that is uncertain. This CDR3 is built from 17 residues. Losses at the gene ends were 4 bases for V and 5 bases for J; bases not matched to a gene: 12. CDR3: CASSRDYGAGGHNEQFF. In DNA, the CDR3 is TGCGCCAGCAGTCGAGATTACGGGGCGGGGGGGCACAATGAGCAGTTCTTC.

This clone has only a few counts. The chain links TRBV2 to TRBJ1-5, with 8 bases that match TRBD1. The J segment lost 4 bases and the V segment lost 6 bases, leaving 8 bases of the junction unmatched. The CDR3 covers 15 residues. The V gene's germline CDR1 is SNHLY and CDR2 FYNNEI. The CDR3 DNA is TGTGCCAGCAGCGGACAGGGCGGTAGAAATCAGCCCCAGCATTTT. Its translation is CASSGQGGRNQPQHF.

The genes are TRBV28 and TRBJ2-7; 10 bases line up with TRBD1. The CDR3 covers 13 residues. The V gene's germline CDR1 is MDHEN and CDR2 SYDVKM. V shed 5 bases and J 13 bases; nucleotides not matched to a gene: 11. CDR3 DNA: TGTGCCAGCAGTGCCCGGACAGGGGGTCTTATTTACGTC. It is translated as CASSARTGGLIYV.

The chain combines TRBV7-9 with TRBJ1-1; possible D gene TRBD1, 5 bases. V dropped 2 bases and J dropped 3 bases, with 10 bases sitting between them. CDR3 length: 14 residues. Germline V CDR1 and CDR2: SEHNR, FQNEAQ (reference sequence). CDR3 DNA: TGTGCCAGCAGCTTAAGGGGTGGGGACACTGAAGCTTTCTTT. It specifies CASSLRGGDTEAFF.

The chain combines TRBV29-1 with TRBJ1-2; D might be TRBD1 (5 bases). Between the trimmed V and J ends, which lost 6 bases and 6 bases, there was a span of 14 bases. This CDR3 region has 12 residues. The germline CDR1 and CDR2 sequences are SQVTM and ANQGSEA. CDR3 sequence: CSVWGGVDGYTF. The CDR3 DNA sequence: TGCAGCGTCTGGGGGGGGGTAGATGGCTACACCTTC.

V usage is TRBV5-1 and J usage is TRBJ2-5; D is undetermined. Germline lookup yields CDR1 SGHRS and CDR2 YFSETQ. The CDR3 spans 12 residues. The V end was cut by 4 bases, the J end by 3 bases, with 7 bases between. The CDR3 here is CASSLPEETQYF. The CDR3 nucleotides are TGCGCCAGCAGCCTCCCAGAAGAGACCCAGTACTTC.

This CDR3 is CASSPSGGAYNEQFF. The DNA of the CDR3 is TGTGCCAGCAGTCCCAGCGGGGGGGCCTACAATGAGCAGTTCTTC. The chain joins TRBV28 to TRBJ2-1, with TRBD2 matching 10 bases. Germline V gene data show CDR1 as MDHEN and CDR2 as SYDVKM. Losses at the gene ends were 5 bases for V and 2 bases for J; bases not matched to a gene: 3. CDR3 length: 15 residues.

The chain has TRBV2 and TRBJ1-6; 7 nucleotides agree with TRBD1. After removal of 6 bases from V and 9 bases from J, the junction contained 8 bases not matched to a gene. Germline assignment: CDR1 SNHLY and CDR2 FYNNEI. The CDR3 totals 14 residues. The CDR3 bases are TGTGCCAGCAGCACAGGGGAGCTCCCTTCACCCCTCCACTTT. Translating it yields CASSTGELPSPLHF.

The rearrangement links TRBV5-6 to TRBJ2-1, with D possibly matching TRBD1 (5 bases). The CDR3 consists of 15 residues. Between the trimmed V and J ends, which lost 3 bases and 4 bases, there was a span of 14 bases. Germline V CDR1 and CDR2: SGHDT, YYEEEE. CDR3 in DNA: TGTGCCAGCAGCTCCAGAGGCAGGGTATACAATGAGCAGTTCTTC. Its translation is CASSSRGRVYNEQFF. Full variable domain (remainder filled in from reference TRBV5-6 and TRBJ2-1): DAGVTQSPTHLIKTRGQQVTLRCSPKSGHDTVSWYQQALGQGPQFIFQYYEEEERQRGNFPDRFSGHQFPNYSSELNVNALLLGDSALYLCASSSRGRVYNEQFFGPGTRLTVL.

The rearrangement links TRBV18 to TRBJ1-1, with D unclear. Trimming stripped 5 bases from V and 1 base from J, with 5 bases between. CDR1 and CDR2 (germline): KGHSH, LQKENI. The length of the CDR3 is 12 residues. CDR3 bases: TGTGCCAGCTCATTGGCGAACACTGAAGCTTTCTTT. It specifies CASSLANTEAFF.

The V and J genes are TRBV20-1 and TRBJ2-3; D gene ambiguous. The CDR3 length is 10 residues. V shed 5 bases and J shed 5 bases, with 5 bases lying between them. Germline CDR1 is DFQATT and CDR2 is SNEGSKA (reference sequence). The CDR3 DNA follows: TGCAGTGCTCCCAAAGATACGCAGTATTTT. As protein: CSAPKDTQYF.

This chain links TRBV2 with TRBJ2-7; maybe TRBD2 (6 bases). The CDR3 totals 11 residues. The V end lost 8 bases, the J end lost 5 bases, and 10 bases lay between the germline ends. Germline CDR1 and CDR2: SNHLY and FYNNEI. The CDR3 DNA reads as TGTGCCAGCCTCTTAGCGGACGAGCAGTACGTC. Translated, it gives CASLLADEQYV.

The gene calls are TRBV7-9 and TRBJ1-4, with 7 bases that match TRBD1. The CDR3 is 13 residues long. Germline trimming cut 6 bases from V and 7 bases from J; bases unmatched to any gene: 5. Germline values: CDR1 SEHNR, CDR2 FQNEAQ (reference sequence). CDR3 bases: TGTGCCAGCAGGCAGGGGGACTCTGAAAAACTGTTTTTT. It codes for CASRQGDSEKLFF.

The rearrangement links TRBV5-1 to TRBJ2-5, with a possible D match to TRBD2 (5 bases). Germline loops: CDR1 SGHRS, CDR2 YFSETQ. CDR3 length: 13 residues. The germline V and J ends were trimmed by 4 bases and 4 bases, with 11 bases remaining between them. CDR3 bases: TGCGCCAGCAGCGCCACTAGTTCAGAGACCCAGTACTTC. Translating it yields CASSATSSETQYF.

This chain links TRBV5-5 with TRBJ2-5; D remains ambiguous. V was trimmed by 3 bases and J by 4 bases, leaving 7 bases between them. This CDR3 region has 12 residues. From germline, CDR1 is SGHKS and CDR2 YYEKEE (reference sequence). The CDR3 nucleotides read TGTGCCAGCAGCTGGGCTGGAGAGACCCAGTACTTC. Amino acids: CASSWAGETQYF.

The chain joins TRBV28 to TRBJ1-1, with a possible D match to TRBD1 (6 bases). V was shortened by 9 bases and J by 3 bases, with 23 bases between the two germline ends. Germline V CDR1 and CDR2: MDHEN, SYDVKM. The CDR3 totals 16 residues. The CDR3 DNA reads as TGTGCCAGTCCCCCCGGACAGTTAAGTTTCTACACTGAAGCTTTCTTT. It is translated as CASPPGQLSFYTEAFF. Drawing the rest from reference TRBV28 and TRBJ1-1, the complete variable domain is DVKVTQSSRYLVKRTGEKVFLECVQDMDHENMFWYRQDPGLGLRLIYFSYDVKMKEKGDIPEGYSVSREKKERFSLILESASTNQTSMYLCASPPGQLSFYTEAFFGQGTRLTVV.

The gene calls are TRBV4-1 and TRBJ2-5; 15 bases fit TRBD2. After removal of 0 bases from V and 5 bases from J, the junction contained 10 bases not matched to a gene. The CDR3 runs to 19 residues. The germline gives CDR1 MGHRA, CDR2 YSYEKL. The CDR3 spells CASSQDGLAGGDVGETQYF. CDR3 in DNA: TGCGCCAGCAGCCAAGATGGACTAGCGGGGGGGGATGTGGGGGAGACCCAGTACTTC.

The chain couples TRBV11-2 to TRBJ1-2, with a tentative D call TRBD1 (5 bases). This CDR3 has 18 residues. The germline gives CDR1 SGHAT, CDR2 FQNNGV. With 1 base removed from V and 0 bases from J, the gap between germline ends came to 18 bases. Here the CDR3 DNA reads TGTGCCAGCAGCTTAGGAGGACGGCAGGGCCTAACTAACTATGGCTACACCTTC. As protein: CASSLGGRQGLTNYGYTF.

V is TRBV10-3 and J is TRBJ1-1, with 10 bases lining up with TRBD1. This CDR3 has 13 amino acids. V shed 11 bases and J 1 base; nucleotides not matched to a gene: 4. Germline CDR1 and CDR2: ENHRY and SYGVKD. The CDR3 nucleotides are TGTGCCGTTGGGACAGGGGAGAACACTGAAGCTTTCTTT. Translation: CAVGTGENTEAFF.

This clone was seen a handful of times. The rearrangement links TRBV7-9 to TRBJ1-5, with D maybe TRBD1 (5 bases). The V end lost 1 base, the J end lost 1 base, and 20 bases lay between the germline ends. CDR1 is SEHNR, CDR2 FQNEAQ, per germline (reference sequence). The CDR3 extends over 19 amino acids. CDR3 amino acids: CASSLEFVSGRESNQPQHF. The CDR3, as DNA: TGTGCCAGCAGCTTAGAGTTTGTGTCCGGCAGGGAAAGCAATCAGCCCCAGCATTTT.